These 28 T cell receptor beta chains were all obtained from the same sample, sequenced in a study of T cells after somatic rescue of genetic block. Sequencing was performed with immunoSEQ multiplex PCR; in TCRdb, only in-frame clones are kept and a portion is missing. The sample shows roughly 58,000 clones, more than 90% of them seen only once. The specimen was peripheral blood mononuclear cells (PBMCs). These receptors came from a child younger than two.

The chain is built from TRBV2 and TRBJ1-6; TRBD1 matches at 9 bases. Germline V CDR1 and CDR2: SNHLY, FYNNEI. The CDR3 extends over 18 amino acids. V gave up 6 bases and J gave up 5 bases; unmatched junction bases: 14. In DNA form, the CDR3 reads TGTGCCAGCAGCCACACCCCCGGGACAGGGTTGGATAATTCACCCCTCCACTTT. This encodes CASSHTPGTGLDNSPLHF.

This chain connects TRBV7-9 to TRBJ2-7; 9 bases are a match to TRBD2. The CDR3 sequence is 14 residues long. Germline V gene lookup returns CDR1 SEHNR and CDR2 FQNEAQ (reference sequence). The trim removed 6 bases at V and 0 bases at J, leaving 3 bases unmatched. CDR3 region: CASSPLAGSYEQYF. The CDR3 nucleotides read TGTGCCAGCAGTCCACTAGCGGGCTCCTACGAGCAGTACTTC.

About this clone: A junction boundary mismatches the germline segment, possibly from a read error. This chain links TRBV19 with TRBJ2-7; TRBD2 agrees at 11 bases. Germline V lookup: CDR1 LNHDA, CDR2 SQIVND (reference sequence). The length of the CDR3 is 15 residues. The CDR3 DNA is TGTGTCAGTAGTATAACTAGCGGGAGCTCCTACGAGCAGTACTTC. Its protein is CVSSITSGSSYEQYF.

The chain links TRBV19 to TRBJ1-6, with unresolved D. V dropped 5 bases and J dropped 4 bases, with 3 bases sitting between them. The CDR3 is 12 amino acids. Germline V gives CDR1 LNHDA, CDR2 SQIVND (reference sequence). The DNA of the CDR3 is TGTGCCAGTAGTTTTTATAATTCACCCCTCCACTTT. This gives the protein CASSFYNSPLHF.

V and J are TRBV19 and TRBJ1-5; D remains unclear. The CDR3 is made up of 13 amino acids. With 5 bases removed from V and 3 bases from J, the gap between germline ends came to 8 bases. Germline CDR1 and CDR2: LNHDA and SQIVND (reference sequence). The CDR3 is CASSQVPNQPQHF. The CDR3 DNA is TGTGCCAGTAGTCAGGTCCCCAATCAGCCCCAGCATTTT.

The chain is built from TRBV28 and TRBJ1-2; D unclear. The V and J ends lost 6 bases and 1 base respectively, with 6 bases between them. The CDR3 runs 12 residues. Germline lookup yields CDR1 MDHEN and CDR2 SYDVKM. The CDR3 nucleotides are TGTGCCAGCAGGGTGGTTAACTATGGCTACACCTTC. This encodes CASRVVNYGYTF.

The V gene is TRBV6-1, the J gene TRBJ2-6; the D is unclear. The germline V gene has CDR1 MNHNS and CDR2 SASEGT. This CDR3 comprises 14 residues. The V end was cut by 3 bases, the J end by 1 base, with 4 bases between. CDR3 sequence reads: CASSDGSGANVLTF. CDR3 coding DNA: TGTGCCAGCAGTGATGGGTCTGGGGCCAACGTCCTGACTTTC.

Here the CDR3 DNA reads TGTGCCAGTAGGGACTTCGGACAGATTCAGAACACTGAAGCTTTCTTT. Its protein is CASRDFGQIQNTEAFF. The chain has TRBV19 and TRBJ1-1, with a weak D call TRBD1 (6 bases). V lost 6 bases to trimming and J lost 1 base, with 18 bases between them. Germline lookup yields CDR1 LNHDA and CDR2 SQIVND (reference sequence). This CDR3 region has 16 residues.

The chain recombines TRBV28 with TRBJ1-2; D call uncertain. Per the germline V gene, CDR1 is MDHEN and CDR2 is SYDVKM. V lost 6 bases and J 6 bases, leaving 14 bases between the germline ends. The CDR3 spans 13 residues. CDR3 nucleotide sequence: TGTGCCAGCAGCCCTCAGAGAGGGAATGGCTACACCTTC. Its protein is CASSPQRGNGYTF.

J is TRBJ1-3 and V is TRBV6-1; D uncertain. V was trimmed by 0 bases and J by 3 bases, leaving 9 bases between them. This CDR3 is 15 amino acids long. Germline loops: CDR1 MNHNS, CDR2 SASEGT. CDR3 nucleotides: TGTGCCAGCAGTGAAGCAAATAGGGTTGGAAACACCATATATTTT. This sequence encodes CASSEANRVGNTIYF.

The genes are TRBV5-1 and TRBJ2-3; 9 bases fit TRBD2. J was trimmed by 0 bases and V by 3 bases; bases with no gene match: 8. Germline values: CDR1 SGHRS, CDR2 YFSETQ. The CDR3 consists of 17 residues. The CDR3 here is CASSYVVAGVSTDTQYF. The CDR3 DNA is TGCGCCAGCAGCTACGTAGTAGCGGGGGTTAGCACAGATACGCAGTATTTT.

The chain combines TRBV5-1 with TRBJ2-5; possibly TRBD1 or TRBD2 for D (6 bases each). The germline gives CDR1 SGHRS, CDR2 YFSETQ. Trimming cost V 1 base and J 1 base, with 14 bases left between them. The CDR3 is 16 amino acids. In nucleotides, the CDR3 is TGCGCCAGCAGCTTGTCGAGGGGGGTTGTCCAAGAGACCCAGTACTTC. It encodes CASSLSRGVVQETQYF.

The chain has TRBV10-3 and TRBJ1-2, with no clear D. The CDR3 loop spans 14 amino acids. Trimming removed 0 bases at V and 5 bases at J, with 10 bases between. Per germline, CDR1 ENHRY and CDR2 SYGVKD. CDR3 nucleotides: TGTGCCATCAGTGAGTCGGTCACCCCTTATGGCTACACCTTC. Translating it yields CAISESVTPYGYTF.

The V and J genes are TRBV19 and TRBJ2-5, with 11 bases matching TRBD2. This CDR3 spans 16 amino acids. Trimming cost V 4 bases and J 4 bases; bases outside gene matches: 8. CDR1 and CDR2 (germline): LNHDA, SQIVND (reference sequence). In DNA, the CDR3 is TGTGCCAGTAGTACCTTAGCGGGAGGGCCCAGAGAGACCCAGTACTTC. Residues: CASSTLAGGPRETQYF.

This chain connects TRBV18 to TRBJ1-1, with D maybe TRBD1 (6 bases). CDR3 length: 13 amino acids. CDR1 is KGHSH and CDR2 is LQKENI in the germline V gene. With 3 bases removed from V and 1 base from J, the gap between germline ends came to 6 bases. The DNA of the CDR3 is TGTGCCAGCTCACCCAGGGGGAACACTGAAGCTTTCTTT. It is translated as CASSPRGNTEAFF.

The chain couples TRBV7-8 to TRBJ2-7, with 7 bases aligning to TRBD2. The V and J ends lost 0 bases and 5 bases, in that order; junction bases with no gene match: 7. Germline loops: CDR1 SGHVS, CDR2 FQNEAQ. The CDR3 has 15 amino acids. DNA for the CDR3: TGTGCCAGCAGCTTAGCAGTGCGGGGAGGGGACGAGCAGTACTTC. This codes for CASSLAVRGGDEQYF.

V usage is TRBV30 and J usage is TRBJ2-7; TRBD1 aligns across 8 bases. V shed 0 bases and J 6 bases; nucleotides not matched to a gene: 10. Germline loops: CDR1 GTSNPN, CDR2 SVGIG (reference sequence). The CDR3 consists of 15 residues. For the CDR3, the DNA is TGTGCCTGGAGTGTACCCGACAGGGGCCGATTCGAGCAGTACTTC. Its translation: CAWSVPDRGRFEQYF.

J is TRBJ2-5 and V is TRBV5-1; 10 bases match TRBD2. Germline-derived CDR1 and CDR2 are SGHRS and YFSETQ. With V trimmed by 6 bases and J by 1 base, 6 bases remained unmatched. The CDR3 loop spans 15 amino acids. CDR3 in amino acids: CASTITSGVQETQYF. CDR3 bases: TGCGCCAGCACCATTACTAGCGGGGTCCAAGAGACCCAGTACTTC.

The rearrangement links TRBV5-6 to TRBJ1-6, with D perhaps matching TRBD1 (5 bases). Germline V CDR1 and CDR2: SGHDT, YYEEEE. The CDR3 is made up of 13 amino acids. Trimming shortened V by 3 bases and J by 8 bases, and 9 bases separated the two germline ends. CDR3 in amino acids: CASSWTRDSPLHF. Written as DNA, the CDR3 is TGTGCCAGCAGCTGGACACGGGATTCACCCCTCCACTTT.

The chain combines TRBV7-6 with TRBJ2-7, with D hard to call. CDR3 size: 13 residues. Germline CDR1 and CDR2: SGHVS and FNYEAQ. The V end was cut by 3 bases, the J end by 0 bases, with 6 bases between. Here the CDR3 reads CASSFGVSYEQYF. As DNA, the CDR3 is TGTGCCAGCAGCTTTGGCGTCTCCTACGAGCAGTACTTC.

J is TRBJ1-1 and V is TRBV4-1; 7 positions agree with TRBD1. Unmatched junction bases numbered 9, after V lost 0 bases and J lost 11 bases. From germline, CDR1 is MGHRA and CDR2 YSYEKL. This CDR3 region has 14 residues. Written as DNA, the CDR3 is TGCGCCAGCAGCCAAGAATTTCCAGGGGGACGGGCTTTCTTT. Its protein is CASSQEFPGGRAFF.

The chain has TRBV23-1 and TRBJ1-5; D is possibly TRBD1 (5 bases). TRBV23-1 is recorded as an ORF, its role being uncertain. The length of the CDR3 is 15 residues. Trimming pared 4 bases from V and 3 bases from J, leaving 13 bases between. The CDR3 reads CASSPRGFDNQPQHF. CDR3 nucleotides: TGCGCCAGCAGTCCTCGGGGGTTCGACAATCAGCCCCAGCATTTT.

This sequence joins TRBV5-1 and TRBJ2-7; TRBD1 is a possible D gene (6 bases). V shed 4 bases and J shed 3 bases, with 8 bases lying between them. The CDR3 totals 12 residues. Germline V gene data show CDR1 as SGHRS and CDR2 as YFSETQ. CDR3 in DNA: TGCGCCAGCAGCCCACAGGGCTACGAGCAGTACTTC. Its protein product is CASSPQGYEQYF.

The chain joins TRBV4-1 to TRBJ1-2, with 7 nucleotides matching TRBD1. The V gene's germline CDR1 is MGHRA and CDR2 YSYEKL. CDR3 length: 16 residues. Unmatched junction bases numbered 11, after V lost 5 bases and J lost 2 bases. For the CDR3, the DNA is TGCGCCAGCAGCACTTCTCCGACAGGGCCCAACTATGGCTACACCTTC. Protein product: CASSTSPTGPNYGYTF.

This sequence joins TRBV27 and TRBJ2-1, with D possibly being TRBD2 (5 bases). The CDR3 spans 15 residues. CDR1 MNHEY and CDR2 SMNVEV come from the germline V gene (reference sequence). V gave up 2 bases and J gave up 3 bases, with 11 bases separating them. The chain's CDR3 is CASSLRAVFYNEQFF. DNA of the CDR3: TGTGCCAGCAGTTTAAGAGCGGTATTCTACAATGAGCAGTTCTTC.

The rearrangement joins TRBV28 to TRBJ2-3, with a tentative D call TRBD2 (5 bases). V shed 2 bases and J shed 3 bases, with 21 bases lying between them. Germline V gene data show CDR1 as MDHEN and CDR2 as SYDVKM. The CDR3 runs to 18 residues. The CDR3 DNA reads as TGTGCCAGCAGTTTAGGGTTAGGAACAGCCGGCGGGACAGATACGCAGTATTTT. Its protein product is CASSLGLGTAGGTDTQYF.

The J gene is TRBJ1-4, the V gene TRBV18; TRBD1 is a possible D gene (5 bases). V was trimmed by 1 base and J by 4 bases, leaving 7 bases between them. From germline, CDR1 is KGHSH and CDR2 LQKENI. The CDR3 runs 14 residues. CDR3 in amino acids: CASSPRRGNEKLFF. The CDR3 bases are TGTGCCAGCTCACCACGGAGGGGTAATGAAAAACTGTTTTTT.

This chain links TRBV2 with TRBJ2-7, with D perhaps given as TRBD1 or TRBD2 (5 bases each). CDR1 is SNHLY and CDR2 is FYNNEI in the germline V gene. The CDR3 runs to 13 residues. Trimming left V 8 bases short and J 2 bases short, with 13 bases between. The CDR3 region has the DNA TGTGCCAGCCGGGACCCCAGGGCCTACGAGCAGTACTTC. Its protein product is CASRDPRAYEQYF.